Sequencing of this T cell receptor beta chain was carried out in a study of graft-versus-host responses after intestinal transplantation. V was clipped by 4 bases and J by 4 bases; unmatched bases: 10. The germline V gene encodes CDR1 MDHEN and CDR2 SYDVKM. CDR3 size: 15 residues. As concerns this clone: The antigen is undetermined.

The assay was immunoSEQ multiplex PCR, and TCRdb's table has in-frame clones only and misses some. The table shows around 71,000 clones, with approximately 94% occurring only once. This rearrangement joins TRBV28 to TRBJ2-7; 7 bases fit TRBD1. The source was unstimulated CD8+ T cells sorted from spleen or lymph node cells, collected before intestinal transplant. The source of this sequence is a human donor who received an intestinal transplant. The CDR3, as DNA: TGTGCCAGCAGTTCCCTAGACAGGGTGGAGTACGAGCAGTACTTC. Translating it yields CASSSLDRVEYEQYF.